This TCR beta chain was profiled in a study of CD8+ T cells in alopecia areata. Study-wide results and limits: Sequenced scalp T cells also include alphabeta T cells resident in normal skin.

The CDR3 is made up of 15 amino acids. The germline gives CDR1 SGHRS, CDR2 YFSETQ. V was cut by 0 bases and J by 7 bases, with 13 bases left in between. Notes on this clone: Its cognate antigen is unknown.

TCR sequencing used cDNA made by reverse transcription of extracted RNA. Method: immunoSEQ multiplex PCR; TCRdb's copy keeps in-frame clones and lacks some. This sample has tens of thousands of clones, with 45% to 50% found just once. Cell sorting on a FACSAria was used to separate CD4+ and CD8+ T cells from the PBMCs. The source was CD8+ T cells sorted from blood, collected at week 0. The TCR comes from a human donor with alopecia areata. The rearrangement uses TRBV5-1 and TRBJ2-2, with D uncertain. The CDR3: CASSLELSKDGELFF. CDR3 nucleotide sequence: TGCGCCAGCAGCTTGGAGCTATCCAAAGACGGGGAGCTGTTTTTT.